This T cell receptor beta chain was recorded in a study of beta chain features in type 1 diabetes. Study-level findings and limits: It was not settled here whether HLA type affects TCRB rearrangement. More deletions and fewer insertions at VDJ junctions were found in patients with type 1 diabetes. Highly expressing activated T cells could be over-counted with a cDNA template. Across all four CD4+ subsets, people with type 1 diabetes showed modestly shorter TCRB CDR3s.

A note on this clone: The antigen is not known.

The whole isolated RNA underwent reverse transcription, so sequencing captured expressed TCRB transcripts. Measured with immunoSEQ multiplex PCR; TCRdb has only the in-frame clones, and not every one. Here the sample spans under 200,000 clones, 10% being singletons. The germline V gene has CDR1 LNHNV and CDR2 YYDKDF (reference sequence). V shed 3 bases, J shed 6 bases, and the junction held 8 bases outside the gene matches. CDR3 length: 15 residues. Material: central memory CD4+ T cells from blood. The gene calls are TRBV15 and TRBJ1-5; TRBD1 aligns across 7 bases. The sequence was collected from a man between 25 and 39 years old with type 1 diabetes. CDR3 nucleotide sequence: TGTGCCACCAGCAGGCTATCAGGGGGTATTCAGCCCCAGCATTTT. This sequence encodes CATSRLSGGIQPQHF.